This TCR beta chain was captured in a study of OX40 agonist ivuxolimab in advanced cancers. Sequencing used immunoSEQ multiplex PCR; TCRdb keeps in-frame clones, though not all of them. This sample has more than 20,000 clones, with roughly nine tenths found just once. This clone was seen more than once but under ten times. Germline and junction disagree at one end, which may indicate a read error. The CDR3 has 15 amino acids. Germline CDR1 reads LGHNA; CDR2 reads YSLEER. The chain recombines TRBV4-3 with TRBJ1-2; D not resolved. The receptor was derived from an adult with an advanced solid tumor such as melanoma, head and neck, liver or kidney cancer. The material was CD4+ or CD8+ T cells sorted from blood, obtained in a trial of the OX40 agonist ivuxolimab. Written as DNA, the CDR3 is TGCGCCAGCAGCGAAGAGGCAGCGAACCCTTATGGCTACACCTTC. Translated, it gives CASSEEAANPYGYTF.